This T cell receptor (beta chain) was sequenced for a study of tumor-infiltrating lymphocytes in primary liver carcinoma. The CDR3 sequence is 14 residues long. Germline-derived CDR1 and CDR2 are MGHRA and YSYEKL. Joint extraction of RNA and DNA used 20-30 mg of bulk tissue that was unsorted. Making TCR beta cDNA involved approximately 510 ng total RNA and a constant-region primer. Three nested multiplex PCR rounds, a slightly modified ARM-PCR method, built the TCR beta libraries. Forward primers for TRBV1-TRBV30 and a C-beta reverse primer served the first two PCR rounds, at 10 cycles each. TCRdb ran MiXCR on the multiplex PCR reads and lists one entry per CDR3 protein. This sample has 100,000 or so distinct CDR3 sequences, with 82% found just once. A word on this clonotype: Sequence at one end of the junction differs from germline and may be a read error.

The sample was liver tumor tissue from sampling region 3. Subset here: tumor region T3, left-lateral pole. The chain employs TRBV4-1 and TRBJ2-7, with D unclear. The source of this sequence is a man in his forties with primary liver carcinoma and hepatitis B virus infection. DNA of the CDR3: TGCGCCAGCAGGCGAGTGGTCTACTCCTACGACCAGTACTTC. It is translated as CASRRVVYSYDQYF.